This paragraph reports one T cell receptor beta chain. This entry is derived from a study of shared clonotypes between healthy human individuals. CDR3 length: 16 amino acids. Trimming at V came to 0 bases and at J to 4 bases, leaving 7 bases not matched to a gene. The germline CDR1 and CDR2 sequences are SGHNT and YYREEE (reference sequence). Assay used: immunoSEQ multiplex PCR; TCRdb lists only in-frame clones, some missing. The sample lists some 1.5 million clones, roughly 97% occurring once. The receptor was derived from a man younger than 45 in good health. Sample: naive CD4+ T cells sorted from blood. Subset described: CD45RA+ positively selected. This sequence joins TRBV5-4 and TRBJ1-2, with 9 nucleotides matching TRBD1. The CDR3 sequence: CASSLGGQGIVYGYTF. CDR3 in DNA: TGTGCCAGCAGCTTGGGTGGACAGGGGATTGTCTATGGCTACACCTTC.